These T cell receptor beta chains were read from a single sample in a study of T cell changes during pregnancy in multiple sclerosis. TCRdb keeps only in-frame clones here, not all; method: immunoSEQ multiplex PCR. The sample holds around 92,000 clones; about 93% are singletons and the top ten take 3.5% to 4.5%. The material was peripheral blood, obtained in the first trimester of pregnancy. The origin of the receptors is a female donor with multiple sclerosis, enrolled in a pregnancy study. The CDR3 runs from the conserved cysteine through the conserved F or W. D genes are given only for firm matches. Clone size, where shown, is once, few, many, or a class for clones that have expanded.

.	TRBV4-1	TRBJ1-1	TRBD1	TGCGCCAGCAGCGGAATTGTGCAGGGGGCTATGTGGAACACTGAAGCTTTCTTT	CASSGIVQGAMWNTEAFF
.	TRBV5-1	TRBJ1-1	.	TGCGCCAGCAGGCGTGGGAACACTGAAGCTTTCTTT	CASRRGNTEAFF
.	TRBV27	TRBJ2-3	TRBD1	TGTGCCAGCAGGTCCACAGGGGGCGAGACAGATACGCAGTATTTT	CASRSTGGETDTQYF
.	TRBV30	TRBJ2-3	.	TGTGCCTGGAGTTGGACAGACGCTAGCACAGATACGCAGTATTTT	CAWSWTDASTDTQYF
.	TRBV5-1	TRBJ1-6	TRBD1	TGCGCCAGCAGCTTGCCGGGACAGGGGTCACCCCTCCACTTT	CASSLPGQGSPLHF
.	TRBV7-9	TRBJ1-1	.	TGTGCCAGCAGCCCAAGAGATCCGGGGCGGGGCACTGAAGCTTTCTTT	CASSPRDPGRGTEAFF
.	TRBV5-5	TRBJ2-7	TRBD1	TGTGCCAGCAGCTTCTCCGGGACAGGAAAAGGCGAGCAGTACTTC	CASSFSGTGKGEQYF
.	TRBV13	TRBJ2-5	.	TGTGCCAGCAGCCCCAGACGGGGGGAGACCCAGTACTTC	CASSPRRGETQYF
.	TRBV19	TRBJ1-5	.	TGTGCCAGTAGTATAGAGCCACACAATCAGCCCCAGCATTTT	CASSIEPHNQPQHF
.	TRBV29-1	TRBJ1-1	.	TGCAGCGCAGCAGCCCGGGGGACTGAAGCTTTCTTT	CSAAARGTEAFF
.	TRBV6-1	TRBJ2-7	TRBD1	TGTGCCATATCCGGGACAGCGTTCTACGAGCAGTACTTC	CAISGTAFYEQYF
.	TRBV5-1	TRBJ1-5	TRBD1	TGCGCCAGCAAAGCCACGACAGGGAGCAATCAGCCCCAGCATTTT	CASKATTGSNQPQHF
.	TRBV7-3	TRBJ2-3	TRBD2	TGTGCCAGCAGCCTAACTAGCGGGGGTAGCACAGATACGCAGTATTTT	CASSLTSGGSTDTQYF
.	TRBV6-5	TRBJ1-5	.	TGTGCCAGCAGCCGGGGAGGTCAGCCCCAGCATTTT	CASSRGGQPQHF
once	TRBV5-6	TRBJ1-1	.	TGTGCCAGCAGCTTTTCAGGAGGCGCGTTGGACACTGAAGCTTTCTTT	CASSFSGGALDTEAFF
.	TRBV9	TRBJ2-1	.	TGTGCCAGCAGCGTAGGTCCCGGGGGCTCCTACAATGAGCAGTTCTTC	CASSVGPGGSYNEQFF
.	TRBV29-1	TRBJ2-1	.	TGCAGCGTTGGACCAGCTGAAGAGGGGCAGTTCTTC	CSVGPAEEGQFF
.	TRBV19	TRBJ1-6	.	TGTGCCAGTAACCAGGGTTATAATTCACCCCTCCACTTT	CASNQGYNSPLHF
.	TRBV5-1	TRBJ2-2	TRBD2	TGCGCCAGCCTCAGATCCGGGACTAGCGGGGGGTTTAACACCGGGGAGCTGTTTTTT	CASLRSGTSGGFNTGELFF
.	TRBV6-5	TRBJ1-4	TRBD1	TGTGCCAGCAGTCCCAGGGGGAAAGAAAAACTGTTTTTT	CASSPRGKEKLFF
.	TRBV6-1	TRBJ1-6	.	TGTGCCAGCCCCCCTCCGGGGGAGGTGGCACCCCTCCACTTT	CASPPPGEVAPLHF
.	TRBV9	TRBJ1-1	.	TGTGCCAGCAGCGTAGCTGGGGCAGAGAACACTGAAGCTTTCTTT	CASSVAGAENTEAFF
.	TRBV4-2	TRBJ2-3	TRBD2	TGTGCCAGCAGCCAAGACTCCTCCCCGGGACTAGCGGAGGTCACAGATACGCAGTATTTT	CASSQDSSPGLAEVTDTQYF
.	TRBV11-2	TRBJ1-3	TRBD1	TGTGCCAGCAGCCCCCGGACAGGGGGCTCTGGAAACACCATATATTTT	CASSPRTGGSGNTIYF
once	TRBV29-1	TRBJ1-4	TRBD1	TGCAGCGTTGACCCCCTGACAGGGACTAATGAAAAACTGTTTTTT	CSVDPLTGTNEKLFF
.	TRBV7-3	TRBJ2-1	.	TGTGCCAGCAGCTCCCTAGGGGTAGCAAGGAATGAGCAGTTCTTC	CASSSLGVARNEQFF
.	TRBV5-4	TRBJ1-2	.	TGTGCCAGCAGCTTGTACAGGGACCAGTCTAACTATGGCTACACCTTC	CASSLYRDQSNYGYTF